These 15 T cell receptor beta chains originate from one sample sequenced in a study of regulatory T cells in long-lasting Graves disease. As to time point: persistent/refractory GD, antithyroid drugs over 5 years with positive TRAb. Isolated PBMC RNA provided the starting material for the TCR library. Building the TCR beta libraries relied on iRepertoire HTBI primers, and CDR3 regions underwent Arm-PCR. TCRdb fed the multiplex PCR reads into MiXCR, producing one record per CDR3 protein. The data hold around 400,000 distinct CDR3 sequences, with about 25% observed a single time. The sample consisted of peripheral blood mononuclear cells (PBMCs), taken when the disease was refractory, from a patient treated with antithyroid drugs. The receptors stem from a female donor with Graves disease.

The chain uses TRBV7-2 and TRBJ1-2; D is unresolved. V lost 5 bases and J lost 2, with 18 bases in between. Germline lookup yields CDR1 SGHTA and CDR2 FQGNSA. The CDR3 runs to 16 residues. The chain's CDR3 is CASSPRPGRLNYGYTF. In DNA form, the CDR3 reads TGTGCCAGCAGCCCGCGCCCCGGACGGCTAAACTATGGCTACACCTTC.

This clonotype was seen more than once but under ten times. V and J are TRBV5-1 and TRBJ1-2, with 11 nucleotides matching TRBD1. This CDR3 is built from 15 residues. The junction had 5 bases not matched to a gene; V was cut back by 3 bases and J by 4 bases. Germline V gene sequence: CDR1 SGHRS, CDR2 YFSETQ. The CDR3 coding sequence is TGCGCCAGCAGCTCAGCCGGGACAGGGGGCTATGGCTACACCTTC. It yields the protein CASSSAGTGGYGYTF.

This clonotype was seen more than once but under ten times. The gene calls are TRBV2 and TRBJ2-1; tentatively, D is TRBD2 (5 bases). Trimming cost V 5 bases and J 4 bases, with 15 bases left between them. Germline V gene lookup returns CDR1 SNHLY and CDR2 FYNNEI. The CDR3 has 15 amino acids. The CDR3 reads CASSSSTSSYNEQFF. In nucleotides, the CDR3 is TGTGCCAGCAGTTCTAGCACCTCGTCTTACAATGAGCAGTTCTTC.

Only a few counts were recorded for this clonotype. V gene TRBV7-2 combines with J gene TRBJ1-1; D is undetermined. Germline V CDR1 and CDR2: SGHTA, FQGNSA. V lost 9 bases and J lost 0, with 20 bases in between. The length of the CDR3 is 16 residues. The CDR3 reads CASPHNVVAVNTEAFF. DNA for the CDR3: TGTGCCAGTCCCCATAATGTTGTTGCCGTGAACACTGAAGCTTTCTTT.

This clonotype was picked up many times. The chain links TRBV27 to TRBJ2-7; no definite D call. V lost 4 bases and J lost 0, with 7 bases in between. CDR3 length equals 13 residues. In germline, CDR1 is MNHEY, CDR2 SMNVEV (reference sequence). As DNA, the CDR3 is TGTGCCAGCAGTTCGGCTGACTCCTACGAGCAGTACTTC. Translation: CASSSADSYEQYF.

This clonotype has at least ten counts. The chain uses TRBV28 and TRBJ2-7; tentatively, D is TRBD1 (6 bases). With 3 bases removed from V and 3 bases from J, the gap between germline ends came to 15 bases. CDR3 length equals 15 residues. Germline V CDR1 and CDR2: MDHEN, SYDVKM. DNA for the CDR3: TGTGCCAGCAGTTTTGCCACAGGGAGAGGCTACGAGCAGTACTTC. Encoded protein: CASSFATGRGYEQYF.

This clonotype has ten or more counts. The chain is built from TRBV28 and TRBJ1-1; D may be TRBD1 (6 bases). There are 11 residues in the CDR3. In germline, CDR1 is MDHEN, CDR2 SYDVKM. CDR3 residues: CAGAGNTEAFF. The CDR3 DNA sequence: TGTGCGGGGGCCGGGAACACTGAAGCTTTCTTT.

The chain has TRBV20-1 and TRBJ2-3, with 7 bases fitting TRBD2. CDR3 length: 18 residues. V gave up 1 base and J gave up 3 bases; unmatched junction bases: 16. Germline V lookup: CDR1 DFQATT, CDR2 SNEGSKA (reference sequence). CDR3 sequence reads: CSARAMGLGTIPTDTQYF. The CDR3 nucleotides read TGCAGTGCTAGAGCCATGGGCCTGGGGACTATACCAACAGATACGCAGTATTTT.

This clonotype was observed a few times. The CDR3: CASSGRSGTAYEQYF. The CDR3 DNA reads TGTGCCAGCAGTGGACGTAGCGGGACCGCCTACGAGCAGTACTTC. The V gene is TRBV6-2 or TRBV6-3, the J gene TRBJ2-7; TRBD2 aligns across 8 bases. Germline CDR1 and CDR2: MNHEY and SVGEGT. The V and J ends lost 5 bases and 2 bases, in that order; junction bases with no gene match: 8. The CDR3 has 15 amino acids.

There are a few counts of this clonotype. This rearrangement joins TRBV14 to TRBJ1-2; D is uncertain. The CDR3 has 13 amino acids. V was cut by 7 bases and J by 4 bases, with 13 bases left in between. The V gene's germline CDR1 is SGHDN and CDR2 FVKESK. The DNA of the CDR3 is TGTGCCAGCACCACCACCGGGAGCTATGGCTACACCTTC. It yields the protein CASTTTGSYGYTF.

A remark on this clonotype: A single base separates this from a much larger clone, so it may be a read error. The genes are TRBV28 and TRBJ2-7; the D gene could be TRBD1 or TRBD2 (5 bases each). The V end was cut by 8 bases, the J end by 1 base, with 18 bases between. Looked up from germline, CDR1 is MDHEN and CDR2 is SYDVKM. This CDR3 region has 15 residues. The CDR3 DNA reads TGTGCCAGCCTAGTAAGACGGGGCTGGTCCTACGAGCAGTACTTC. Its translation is CASLVRRGWSYEQYF.

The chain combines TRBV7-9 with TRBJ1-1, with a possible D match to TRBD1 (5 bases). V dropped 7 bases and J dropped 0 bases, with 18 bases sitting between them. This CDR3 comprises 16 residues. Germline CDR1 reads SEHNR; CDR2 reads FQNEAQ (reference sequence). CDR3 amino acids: CASNFPPGQLNTEAFF. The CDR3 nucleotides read TGTGCCAGCAACTTTCCCCCGGGGCAGCTGAACACTGAAGCTTTCTTT.

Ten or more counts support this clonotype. The CDR3 nucleotides are TGCAGTGCTAGAGTAAGGGAGTACGAGCAGTACTTC. It is translated as CSARVREYEQYF. The chain couples TRBV20-1 to TRBJ2-7, with a possible D match to TRBD2 (5 bases). V lost 1 base and J 4 bases, leaving 8 bases between the germline ends. The CDR3 is 12 residues long. CDR1 and CDR2 from the germline V gene are DFQATT and SNEGSKA (reference sequence).

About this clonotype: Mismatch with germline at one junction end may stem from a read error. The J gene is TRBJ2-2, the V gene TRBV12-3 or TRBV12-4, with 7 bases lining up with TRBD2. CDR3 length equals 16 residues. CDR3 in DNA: TGTGCCAACAGTTTACGTCTAGCGGAAATAACCGGGGAGCTGTTTTTT. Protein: CANSLRLAEITGELFF.

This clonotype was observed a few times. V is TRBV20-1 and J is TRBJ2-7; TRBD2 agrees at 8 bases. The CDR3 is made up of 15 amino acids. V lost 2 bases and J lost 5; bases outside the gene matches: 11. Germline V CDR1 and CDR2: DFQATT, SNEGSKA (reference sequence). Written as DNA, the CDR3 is TGCAGTGCTAGAAAGGGGACTAGTAGGAGCGACGAGCAGTACTTC. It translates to CSARKGTSRSDEQYF.